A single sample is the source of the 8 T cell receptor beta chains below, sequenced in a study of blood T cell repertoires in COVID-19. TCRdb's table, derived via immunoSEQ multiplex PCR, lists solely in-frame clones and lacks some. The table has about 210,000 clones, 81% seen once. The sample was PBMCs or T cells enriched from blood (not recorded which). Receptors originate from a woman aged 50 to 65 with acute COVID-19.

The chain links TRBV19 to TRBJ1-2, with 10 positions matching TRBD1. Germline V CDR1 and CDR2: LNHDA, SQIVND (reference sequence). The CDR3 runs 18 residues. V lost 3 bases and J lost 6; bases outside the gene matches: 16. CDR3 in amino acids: CASSITGTGEKNLHGYTF. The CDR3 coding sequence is TGTGCCAGTAGTATCACCGGGACAGGGGAGAAGAATTTGCATGGCTACACCTTC. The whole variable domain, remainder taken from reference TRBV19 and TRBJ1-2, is DGGITQSPKYLFRKEGQNVTLSCEQNLNHDAMYWYRQDPGQGLRLIYYSQIVNDFQKGDIAEGYSVSREKKESFPLTVTSAQKNPTAFYLCASSITGTGEKNLHGYTFGSGTRLTVV.

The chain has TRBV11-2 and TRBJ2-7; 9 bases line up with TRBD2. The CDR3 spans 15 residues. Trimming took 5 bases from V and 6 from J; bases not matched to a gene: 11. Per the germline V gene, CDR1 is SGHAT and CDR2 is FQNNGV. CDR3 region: CASSDPTRGGLEQYF. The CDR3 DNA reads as TGTGCCAGCAGCGACCCTACGCGGGGGGGCCTCGAGCAGTACTTC.

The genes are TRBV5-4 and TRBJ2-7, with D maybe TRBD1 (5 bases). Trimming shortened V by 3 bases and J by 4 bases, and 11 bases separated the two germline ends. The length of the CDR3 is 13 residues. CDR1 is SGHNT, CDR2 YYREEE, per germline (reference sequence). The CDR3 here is CASSSGPLYEQYF. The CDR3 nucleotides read TGTGCCAGCAGCTCAGGGCCGTTATACGAGCAGTACTTC. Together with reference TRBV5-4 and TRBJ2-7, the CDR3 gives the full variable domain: ETGVTQSPTHLIKTRGQQVTLRCSSQSGHNTVSWYQQALGQGPQFIFQYYREEENGRGNFPPRFSGLQFPNYSSELNVNALELDDSALYLCASSSGPLYEQYFGPGTRLTVT.

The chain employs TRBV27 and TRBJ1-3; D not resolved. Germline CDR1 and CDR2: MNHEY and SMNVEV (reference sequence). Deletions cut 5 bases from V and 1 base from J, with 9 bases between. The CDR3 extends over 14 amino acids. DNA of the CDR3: TGTGCCAGCAGTACCAGGTCGTCTGGAAACACCATATATTTT. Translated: CASSTRSSGNTIYF.

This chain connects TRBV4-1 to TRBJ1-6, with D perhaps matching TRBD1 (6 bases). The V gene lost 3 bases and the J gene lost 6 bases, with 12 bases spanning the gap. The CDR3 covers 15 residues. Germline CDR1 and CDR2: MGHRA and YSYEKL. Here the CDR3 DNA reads TGCGCCAGCAGCCAGGAACAGGGATTTAATTCACCCCTCCACTTT. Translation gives CASSQEQGFNSPLHF.

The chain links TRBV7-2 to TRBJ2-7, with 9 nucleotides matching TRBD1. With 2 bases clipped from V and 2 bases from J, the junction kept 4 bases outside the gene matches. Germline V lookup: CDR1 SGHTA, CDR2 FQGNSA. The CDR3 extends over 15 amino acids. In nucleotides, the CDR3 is TGTGCCAGCAGCTTAATGGGACAGGGTACCTACGAGCAGTACTTC. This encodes CASSLMGQGTYEQYF.

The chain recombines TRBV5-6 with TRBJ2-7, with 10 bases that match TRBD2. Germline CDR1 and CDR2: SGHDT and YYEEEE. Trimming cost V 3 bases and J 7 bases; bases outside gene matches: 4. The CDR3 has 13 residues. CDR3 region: CASSWTSGGEQYF. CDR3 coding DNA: TGTGCCAGCAGCTGGACTAGCGGAGGGGAGCAGTACTTC.

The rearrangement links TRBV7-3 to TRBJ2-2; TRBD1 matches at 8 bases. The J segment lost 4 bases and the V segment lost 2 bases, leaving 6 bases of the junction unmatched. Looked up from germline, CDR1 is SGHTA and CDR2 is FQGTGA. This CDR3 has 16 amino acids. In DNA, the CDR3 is TGTGCCAGCAGCTTAGCTCGGCAGGGGGCCACCGGGGAGCTGTTTTTT. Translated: CASSLARQGATGELFF.